The present entry profiles one TCR beta chain with its context. Antigen unknown. The sample belongs to a study of cytomegalovirus exposure and HLA in healthy donors. Per germline, CDR1 SQVTM and CDR2 ANQGSEA. V gave up 4 bases and J gave up 7 bases; unmatched junction bases: 8. CDR3 length: 14 residues. With 60 Vbeta and 13 Jbeta primers, the PCR was carried out. Profiling relied on immunoSEQ multiplex PCR, and the TCRdb table lists in-frame clones only, not all of them. The repertoire holds roughly 170,000 clones, with 76% as singletons. The study, taken as a whole, reports: Reports credit the classifier with highly specific, highly sensitive diagnosis of cytomegalovirus status.

This chain joins TRBV29-1 and TRBJ2-7; TRBD1 matches 12 bases. The sequenced material came from PBMCs. The origin of this receptor is a female donor in good health and CMV-seronegative. Here the CDR3 reads CSVGGQGAWKEQYF. In DNA form, the CDR3 reads TGCAGCGTTGGGGGACAGGGGGCGTGGAAGGAGCAGTACTTC.